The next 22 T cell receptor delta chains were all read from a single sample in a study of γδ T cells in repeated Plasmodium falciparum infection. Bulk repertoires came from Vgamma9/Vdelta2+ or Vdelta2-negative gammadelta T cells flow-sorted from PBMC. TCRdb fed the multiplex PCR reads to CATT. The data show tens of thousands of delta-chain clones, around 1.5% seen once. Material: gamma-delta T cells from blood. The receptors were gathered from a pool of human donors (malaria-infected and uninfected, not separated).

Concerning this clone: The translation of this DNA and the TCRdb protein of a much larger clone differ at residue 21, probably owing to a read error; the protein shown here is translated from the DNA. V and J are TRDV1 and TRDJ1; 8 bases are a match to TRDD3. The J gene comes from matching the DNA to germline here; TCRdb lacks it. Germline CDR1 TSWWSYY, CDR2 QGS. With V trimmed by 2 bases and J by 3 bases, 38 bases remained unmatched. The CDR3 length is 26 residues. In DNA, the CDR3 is TGTGCTCTTGGGGAAGCTAAAGGTCTCCTGGGTACACAGACGATACTGGGGGCTGTTAACGCCGATAAACTCATCTTT. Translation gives CALGEAKGLLGTQTILGAVNADKLIF.

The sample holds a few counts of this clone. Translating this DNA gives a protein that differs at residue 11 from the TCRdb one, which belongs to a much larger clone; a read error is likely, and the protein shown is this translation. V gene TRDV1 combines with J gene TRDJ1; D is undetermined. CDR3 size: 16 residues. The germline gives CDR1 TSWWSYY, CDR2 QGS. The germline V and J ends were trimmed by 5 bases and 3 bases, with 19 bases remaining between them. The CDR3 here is CALGTPGLRNADKLIF. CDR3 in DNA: TGTGCTCTTGGGACCCCGGGACTCCGAAACGCCGATAAACTCATCTTT.

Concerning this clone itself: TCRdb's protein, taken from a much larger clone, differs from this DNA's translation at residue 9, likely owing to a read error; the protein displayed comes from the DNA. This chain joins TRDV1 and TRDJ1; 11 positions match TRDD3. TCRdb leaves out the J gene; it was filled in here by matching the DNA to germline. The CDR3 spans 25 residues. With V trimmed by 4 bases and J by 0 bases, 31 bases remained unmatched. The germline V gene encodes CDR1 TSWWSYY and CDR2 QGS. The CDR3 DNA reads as TGTGCTCTTGGGGCCCCGCGTCGAAAACATTCCTACCAACTGGGGGATAACTCGTACACCGATAAACTCATCTTT. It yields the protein CALGAPRRKHSYQLGDNSYTDKLIF.

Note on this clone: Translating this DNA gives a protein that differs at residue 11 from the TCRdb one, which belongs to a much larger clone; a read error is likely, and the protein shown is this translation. The CDR3 here is CALGPGWYWGVALTDKLIF. Written as DNA, the CDR3 is TGTGCTCTTGGCCCCGGGTGGTACTGGGGGGTAGCCCTCACCGATAAACTCATCTTT. This chain joins TRDV1 and TRDJ1; TRDD3 matches at 8 bases. CDR3 length: 19 amino acids. With 6 bases clipped from V and 1 base from J, the junction kept 19 bases outside the gene matches. Germline CDR1 reads TSWWSYY; CDR2 reads QGS.

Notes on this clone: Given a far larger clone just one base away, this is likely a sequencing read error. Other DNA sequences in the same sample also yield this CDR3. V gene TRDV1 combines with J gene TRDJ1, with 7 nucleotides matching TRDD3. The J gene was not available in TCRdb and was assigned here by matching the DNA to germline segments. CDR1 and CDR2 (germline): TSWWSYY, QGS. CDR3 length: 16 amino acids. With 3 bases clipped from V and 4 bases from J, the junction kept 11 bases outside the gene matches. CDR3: CALGELMGGILDKLIF. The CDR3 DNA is TGTGCTCTTGGGGAGCTTATGGGAGGGATACTCGATAAACTCATCTTT.

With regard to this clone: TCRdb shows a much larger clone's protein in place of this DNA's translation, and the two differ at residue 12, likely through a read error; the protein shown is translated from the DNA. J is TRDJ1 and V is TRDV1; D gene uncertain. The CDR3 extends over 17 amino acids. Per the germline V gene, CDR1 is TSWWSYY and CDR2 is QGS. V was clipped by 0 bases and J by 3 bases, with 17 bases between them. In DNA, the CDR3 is TGTGCTCTTGGGGAACTGGGGTCCCCCTGGTACGCCGATAAACTCATCTTT. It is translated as CALGELGSPWYADKLIF.

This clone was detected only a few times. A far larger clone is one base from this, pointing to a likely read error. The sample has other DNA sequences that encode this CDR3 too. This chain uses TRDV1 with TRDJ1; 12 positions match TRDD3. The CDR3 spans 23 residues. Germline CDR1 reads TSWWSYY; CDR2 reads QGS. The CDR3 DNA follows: TGTGCTCTTGGGGAAAGAGGACCTACAGGTCCCTGGGGGATACGCGGGTACACCGATAAGCTCATCTTT. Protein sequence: CALGERGPTGPWGIRGYTDKLIF.

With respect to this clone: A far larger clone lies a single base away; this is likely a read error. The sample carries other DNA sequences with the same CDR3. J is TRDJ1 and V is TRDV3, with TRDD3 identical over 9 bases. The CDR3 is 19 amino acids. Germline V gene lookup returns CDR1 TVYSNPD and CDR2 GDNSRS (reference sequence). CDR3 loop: CAFFRGPYWGTLYTDKLIF. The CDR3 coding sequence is TGTGCCTTTTTTCGAGGACCGTACTGGGGGACCTTGTACACCGATAAGCTCATCTTT.

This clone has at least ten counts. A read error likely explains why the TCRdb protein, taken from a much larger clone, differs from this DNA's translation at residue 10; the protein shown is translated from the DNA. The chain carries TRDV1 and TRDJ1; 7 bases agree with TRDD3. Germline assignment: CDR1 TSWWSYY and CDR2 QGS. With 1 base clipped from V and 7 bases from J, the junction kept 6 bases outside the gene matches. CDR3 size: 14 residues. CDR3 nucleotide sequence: TGTGCTCTTGGGGAACGGATCTGGGGGGTTAAACTCATCTTT. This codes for CALGERIWGVKLIF.

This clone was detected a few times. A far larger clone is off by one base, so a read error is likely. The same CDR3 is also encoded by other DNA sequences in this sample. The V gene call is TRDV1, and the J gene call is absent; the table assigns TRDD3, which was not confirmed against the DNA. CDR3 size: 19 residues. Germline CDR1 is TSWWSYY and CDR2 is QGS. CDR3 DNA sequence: TGTGCTCTTGGGGAACTCGGGATCCCTACCGAATTAGGAAGGAGTAAGCTCATCTTT. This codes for CALGELGIPTELGRSKLIF.

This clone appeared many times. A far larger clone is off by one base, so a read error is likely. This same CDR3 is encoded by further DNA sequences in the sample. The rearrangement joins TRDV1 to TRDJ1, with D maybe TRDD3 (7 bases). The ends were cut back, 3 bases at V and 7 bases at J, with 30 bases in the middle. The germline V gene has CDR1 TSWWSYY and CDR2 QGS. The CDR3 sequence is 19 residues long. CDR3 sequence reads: CALGEEVLRAWGLEVKLIF. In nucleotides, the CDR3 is TGTGCTCTTGGGGAGGAAGTCCTACGGGCCTGGGGGCTTGAAGTTAAACTCATCTTT.

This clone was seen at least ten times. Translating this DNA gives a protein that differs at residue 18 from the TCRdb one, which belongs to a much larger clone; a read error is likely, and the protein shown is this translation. CDR3: CALEAPPSHTGGRQLYTNKLIF. Written as DNA, the CDR3 is TGTGCTCTTGAGGCCCCGCCGTCCCATACTGGGGGCCGACAACTGTACACCAATAAACTCATCTTT. V gene TRDV1 combines with J gene TRDJ1; 8 bases align to TRDD3. This CDR3 has 22 amino acids. Germline CDR1 is TSWWSYY and CDR2 is QGS.

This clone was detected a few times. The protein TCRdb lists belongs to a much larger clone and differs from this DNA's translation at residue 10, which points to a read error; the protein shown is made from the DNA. The CDR3: CALGFTSVHSYITDKLIF. The CDR3 DNA is TGTGCTCTTGGGTTCACCTCCGTACATTCTTATATCACCGATAAACTCATCTTT. The chain carries TRDV1 and TRDJ1, with D unresolved. Trimming took off 5 bases at V and 1 base at J, with 23 bases between the two ends. Germline V gene data show CDR1 as TSWWSYY and CDR2 as QGS. This CDR3 has 18 residues.

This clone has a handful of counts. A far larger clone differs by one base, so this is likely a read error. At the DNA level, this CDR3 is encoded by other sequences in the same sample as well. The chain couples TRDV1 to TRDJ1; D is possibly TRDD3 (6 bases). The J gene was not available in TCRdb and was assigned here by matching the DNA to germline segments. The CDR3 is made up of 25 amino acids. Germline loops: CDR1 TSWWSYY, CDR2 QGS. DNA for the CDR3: TGTGCCCTTGGGGAACTTAGATACACCACACTACCCCTCTTATCGCTGGGGATCGAGGCCGATAAACTCATCTTT. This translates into CALGELRYTTLPLLSLGIEADKLIF.

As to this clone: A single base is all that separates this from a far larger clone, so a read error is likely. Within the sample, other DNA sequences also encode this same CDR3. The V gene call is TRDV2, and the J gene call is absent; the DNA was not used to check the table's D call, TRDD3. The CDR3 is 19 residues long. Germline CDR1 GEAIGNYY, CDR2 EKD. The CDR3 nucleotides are TGTGCCTGTGACACCGTCGAAACAGGGGGGGATCTGTACACCGATAAACTCATCTTC. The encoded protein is CACDTVETGGDLYTDKLIF.

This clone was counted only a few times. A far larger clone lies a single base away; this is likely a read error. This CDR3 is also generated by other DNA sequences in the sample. The DNA of the CDR3 is TGTGCTCTTGGGGACGGAGTCATACGAGGGGCCTATACACAAGCTAAACTCATCTTT. Translated, it gives CALGDGVIRGAYTQAKLIF. This chain joins TRDV1 and TRDJ1; a possible D gene is TRDD3 (5 bases). TCRdb carries no J gene annotation; the J gene was assigned here by matching the DNA with germline. From germline, CDR1 is TSWWSYY and CDR2 QGS. V lost 3 bases and J lost 7, with 30 bases in between. This CDR3 region has 19 residues.

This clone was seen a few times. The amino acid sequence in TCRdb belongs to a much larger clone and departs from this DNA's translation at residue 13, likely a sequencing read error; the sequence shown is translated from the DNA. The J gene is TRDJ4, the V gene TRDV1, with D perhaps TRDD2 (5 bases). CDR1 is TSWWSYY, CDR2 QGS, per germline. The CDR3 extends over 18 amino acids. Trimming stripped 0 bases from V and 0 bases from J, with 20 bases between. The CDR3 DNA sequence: TGTGCTCTTGGGGAACTTACCCTACGGCGCTACGCAGCCAGACCCCTGATCTTT. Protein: CALGELTLRRYAARPLIF.

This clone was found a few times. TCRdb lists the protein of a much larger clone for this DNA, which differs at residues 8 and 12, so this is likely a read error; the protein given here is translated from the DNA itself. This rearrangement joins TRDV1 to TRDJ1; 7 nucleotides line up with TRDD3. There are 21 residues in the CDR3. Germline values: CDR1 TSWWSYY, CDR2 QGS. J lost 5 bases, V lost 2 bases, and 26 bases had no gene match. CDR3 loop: CALGEGSIFPYFLGAIDKLIF. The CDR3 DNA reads TGTGCTCTTGGGGAAGGATCTATATTTCCCTATTTTCTGGGGGCCATTGATAAACTCATCTTT.

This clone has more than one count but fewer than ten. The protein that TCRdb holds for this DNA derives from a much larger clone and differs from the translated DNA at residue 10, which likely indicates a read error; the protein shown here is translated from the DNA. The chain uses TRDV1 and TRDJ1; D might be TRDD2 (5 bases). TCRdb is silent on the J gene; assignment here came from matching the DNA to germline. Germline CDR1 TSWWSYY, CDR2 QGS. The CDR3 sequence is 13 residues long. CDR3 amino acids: CALGEAYTDELIF. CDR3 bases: TGTGCTCTTGGGGAAGCCTACACCGATGAACTCATCTTT.

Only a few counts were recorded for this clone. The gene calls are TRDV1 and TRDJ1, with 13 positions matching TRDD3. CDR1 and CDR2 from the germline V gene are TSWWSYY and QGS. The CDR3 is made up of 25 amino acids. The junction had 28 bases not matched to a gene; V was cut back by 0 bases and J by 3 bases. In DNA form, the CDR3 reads TGTGCTCTTGGGGAACTGGTTCAGGAGACTTCCTACGGACCGCGTACTGGGGGATACGCCGATAAACTCATCTTT. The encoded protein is CALGELVQETSYGPRTGGYADKLIF.

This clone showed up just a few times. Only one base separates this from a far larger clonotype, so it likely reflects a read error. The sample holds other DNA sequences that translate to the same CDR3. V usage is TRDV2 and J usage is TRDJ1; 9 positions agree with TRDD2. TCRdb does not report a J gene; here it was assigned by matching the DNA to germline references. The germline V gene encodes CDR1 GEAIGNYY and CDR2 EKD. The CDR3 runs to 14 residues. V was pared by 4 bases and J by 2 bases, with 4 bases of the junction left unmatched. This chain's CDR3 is CACDLLPTTDKLIF. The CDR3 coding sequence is TGTGCCTGTGATCTCCTTCCTACTACCGATAAACTCATCTTT.

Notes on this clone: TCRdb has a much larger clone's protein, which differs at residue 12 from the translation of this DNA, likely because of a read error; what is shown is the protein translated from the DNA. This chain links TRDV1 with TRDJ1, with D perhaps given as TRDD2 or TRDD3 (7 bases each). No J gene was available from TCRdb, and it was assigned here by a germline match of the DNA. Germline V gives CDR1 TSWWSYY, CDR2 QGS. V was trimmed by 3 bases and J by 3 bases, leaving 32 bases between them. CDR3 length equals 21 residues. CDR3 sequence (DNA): TGTGCTCTTGGGGACCGTACTAAATTCCTACGTCTGGGATACAGTCCCGATAAACTCATCTTT. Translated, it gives CALGDRTKFLRLGYSPDKLIF.